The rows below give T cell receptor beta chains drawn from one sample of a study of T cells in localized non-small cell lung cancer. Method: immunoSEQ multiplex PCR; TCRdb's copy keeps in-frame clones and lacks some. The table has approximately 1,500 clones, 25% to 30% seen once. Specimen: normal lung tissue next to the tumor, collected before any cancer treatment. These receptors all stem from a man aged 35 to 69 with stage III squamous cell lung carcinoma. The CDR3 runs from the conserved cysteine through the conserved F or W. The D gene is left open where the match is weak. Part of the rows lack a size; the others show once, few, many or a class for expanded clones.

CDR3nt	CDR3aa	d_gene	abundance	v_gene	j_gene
TGTGCCACCAGCAGAGATCGGGTAGCGACTGAAGCTTTCTTT	CATSRDRVATEAFF	NA	NA	TRBV15	TRBJ1-1
TGTGCCACCAGCAGTGATGAGGGGGGGTTTGGTGAAAAACTGTTTTTT	CATSSDEGGFGEKLFF	NA	NA	TRBV15	TRBJ1-4
TGTGCCAGCTCACCACCACAGGGGTCAAACTATGGCTACACCTTC	CASSPPQGSNYGYTF	TRBD1	NA	TRBV18	TRBJ1-2
TGCGCCAGCAGCCCCCGTTTTGGGGAAGCCACCTACGAGCAGTACTTC	CASSPRFGEATYEQYF	NA	NA	TRBV1	TRBJ2-7
TGTGCCAGCAGCTTTGGAAGGGTCTCCTACGAGCAGTACTTC	CASSFGRVSYEQYF	NA	NA	TRBV11-3	TRBJ2-7
TGTGCCAGCAGTCCCCGGTTGGTTCCGGCGATAACTGGGGCCAACGTCCTGACTTTC	CASSPRLVPAITGANVLTF	NA	few	TRBV6-8	TRBJ2-6
TGTGCCTGGACCGAGGGAATGAACACTGAAGCTTTCTTT	CAWTEGMNTEAFF	NA	NA	TRBV30	TRBJ1-1
TGTGCCAGTAGTCCCCGGACAGGGGGCTCCTCCTCTGGAAACACCATATATTTT	CASSPRTGGSSSGNTIYF	TRBD1	NA	TRBV19	TRBJ1-3
TGTGCCAGCAGCCGTAGCGGGGGGGAAGATACGCAGTATTTT	CASSRSGGEDTQYF	TRBD2	medium-sized	TRBV6-8	TRBJ2-3
TGTGCCAGCAGCGGACAGGGGAAGAATCAGCCCCAGCATTTT	CASSGQGKNQPQHF	TRBD1	NA	TRBV9	TRBJ1-5
TGTGCCTGTCCCAGACAGGGTTCTGGAGATACGCAGTATTTT	CACPRQGSGDTQYF	TRBD1	few	TRBV30	TRBJ2-3
TGTGCCAGCAGCTTCCAGGGAAGTTTCGATGGCTACACCTTC	CASSFQGSFDGYTF	NA	medium-sized	TRBV11-3	TRBJ1-2
TGTGCCATCAGAGAGACATCCTATAATTCACCCCTCCACTTT	CAIRETSYNSPLHF	NA	medium-sized	TRBV6-8	TRBJ1-6
TGTGCCAGTAGTATCGAGGGCGTAATAGTTAACACTGAAGCTTTCTTT	CASSIEGVIVNTEAFF	NA	few	TRBV19	TRBJ1-1
TGTGCCACCAGCAGAGGCGGGCAGTCCGGAGAGACCCAGTACTTC	CATSRGGQSGETQYF	NA	NA	TRBV15	TRBJ2-5
TGTGCCAGCAGCTCACAGGTGGGGGTCGACGAGCAGTACTTC	CASSSQVGVDEQYF	NA	few	TRBV11-3	TRBJ2-7
TGTGCCAGCAGCCAAGACCTTAACTATGGCTACACCTTC	CASSQDLNYGYTF	NA	NA	TRBV14	TRBJ1-2
TGTGCCAGTAGTATAGATCCGGGATCGAACGAGCAGTACTTC	CASSIDPGSNEQYF	NA	NA	TRBV19	TRBJ2-7
TGTGCCAGCAGTCGGGACAGGGGGTTACGTCAGCCCCAGCATTTT	CASSRDRGLRQPQHF	TRBD1	few	TRBV6-8	TRBJ1-5
TGTGCCAGCAGGCCGGGACGGAATAATTCACCCCTCCACTTT	CASRPGRNNSPLHF	NA	few	TRBV6-8	TRBJ1-6
TGCGCCAGCAGCAGGGGGGACAGGGTCAGTTCACCCCTCCACTTT	CASSRGDRVSSPLHF	TRBD1	few	TRBV4-1	TRBJ1-6